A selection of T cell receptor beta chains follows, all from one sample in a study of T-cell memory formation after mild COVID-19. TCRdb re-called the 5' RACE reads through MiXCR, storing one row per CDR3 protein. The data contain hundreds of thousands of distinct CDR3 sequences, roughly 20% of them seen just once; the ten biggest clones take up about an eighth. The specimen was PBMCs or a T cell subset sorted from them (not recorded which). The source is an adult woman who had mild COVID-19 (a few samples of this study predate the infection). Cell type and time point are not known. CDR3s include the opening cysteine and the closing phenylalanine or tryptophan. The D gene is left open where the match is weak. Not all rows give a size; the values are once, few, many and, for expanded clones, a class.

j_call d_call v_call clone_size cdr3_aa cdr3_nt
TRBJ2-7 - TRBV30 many CAWSWGSGSNEQYF TGTGCCTGGAGTTGGGGGTCGGGGTCCAACGAGCAGTACTTC
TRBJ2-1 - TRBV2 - CASSQGWVEQFF TGTGCCAGCAGTCAAGGGTGGGTTGAGCAGTTCTTC
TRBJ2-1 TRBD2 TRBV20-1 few CSVSPGLADYNEQFF TGCAGTGTTTCTCCGGGACTAGCGGACTACAATGAGCAGTTCTTC
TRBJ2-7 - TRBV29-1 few CSVEALDEQYF TGCAGCGTTGAGGCCCTCGACGAGCAGTACTTC
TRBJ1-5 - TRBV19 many CASSSLEGDNQPQHF TGTGCCAGTAGTAGCCTGGAAGGGGACAATCAGCCCCAGCATTTT
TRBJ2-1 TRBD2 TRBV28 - CASSLRTTSGRDDEQFF TGTGCCAGCAGTTTAAGGACGACTAGCGGGAGGGACGATGAGCAGTTCTTC
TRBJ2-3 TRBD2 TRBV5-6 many CASSSLGLDDGDTQYF TGTGCCAGCAGCTCCTTGGGACTAGATGATGGGGATACGCAGTATTTT
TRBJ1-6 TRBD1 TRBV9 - CASSVTGEWNSPLHF TGTGCCAGCAGCGTTACAGGGGAGTGGAATTCACCCCTCCACTTT
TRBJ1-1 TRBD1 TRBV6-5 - CASRDGTESNTEAFF TGTGCCAGCAGGGATGGGACAGAATCCAACACTGAAGCTTTCTTT
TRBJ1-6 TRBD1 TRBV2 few CASREQGASYNSPLHF TGTGCCAGCAGGGAACAGGGGGCGTCCTATAATTCACCCCTCCACTTT
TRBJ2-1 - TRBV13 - CASSPQGTLGEQFF TGTGCCAGCAGCCCGCAGGGGACTCTGGGTGAGCAGTTCTTC
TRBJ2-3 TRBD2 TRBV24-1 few CATSEAGLAGATDTQYF TGTGCCACCAGTGAGGCGGGACTAGCGGGAGCCACAGATACGCAGTATTTT
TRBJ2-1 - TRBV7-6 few CASSEAGIPYNEQFF TGTGCCAGCAGCGAGGCAGGGATCCCCTACAATGAGCAGTTCTTC
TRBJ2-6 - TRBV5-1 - CASGPRGSGANVLTF TGCGCCAGCGGGCCCCGGGGCTCTGGGGCCAACGTCCTGACTTTC
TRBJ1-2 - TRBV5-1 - CASSLAAALNYGYTF TGCGCCAGCAGCTTGGCTGCAGCCTTAAACTATGGCTACACCTTC
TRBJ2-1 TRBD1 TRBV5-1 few CASSLWTGTAEQFF TGCGCCAGCAGCCTCTGGACAGGGACGGCTGAGCAGTTCTTC
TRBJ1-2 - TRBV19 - CASWRGITYGYTF TGTGCCAGTTGGCGGGGCATTACGTATGGCTACACCTTC
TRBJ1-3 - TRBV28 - CGGSGNTIYF TGCGGGGGCTCTGGAAACACCATATATTTT
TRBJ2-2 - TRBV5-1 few CASSPLGPNTGELFF TGCGCCAGCAGCCCCCTGGGGCCGAACACCGGGGAGCTGTTTTTT
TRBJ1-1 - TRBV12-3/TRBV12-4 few CASRTGEVGTEAFF TGTGCCAGCAGAACCGGGGAAGTGGGCACTGAAGCTTTCTTT
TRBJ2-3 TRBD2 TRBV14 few CASSQDRRTSGRADTQYF TGTGCCAGCAGCCAAGATCGGAGGACTAGCGGGAGAGCAGATACGCAGTATTTT
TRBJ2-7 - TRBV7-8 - CASSLYQGTYEQYF TGTGCCAGCAGCTTATACCAGGGAACCTACGAGCAGTACTTC
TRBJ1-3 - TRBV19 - CASSHGNSGNTIYF TGTGCCAGTAGTCACGGTAACTCTGGAAACACCATATATTTT
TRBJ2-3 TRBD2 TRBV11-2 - CASSLNSAGVVGGQYF TGTGCCAGCAGCTTGAACTCGGCGGGAGTAGTGGGAGGGCAGTATTTT
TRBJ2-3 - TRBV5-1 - CASSLETPSTDTQYF TGCGCCAGCAGCTTGGAAACACCTAGCACAGATACGCAGTATTTT
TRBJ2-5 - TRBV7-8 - CASSLVSGQKGQETQYF TGTGCCAGCAGCTTAGTTTCCGGGCAGAAAGGGCAAGAGACCCAGTACTTC
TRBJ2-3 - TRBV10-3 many CATQDSSTDTQYF TGTGCCACCCAGGACAGTAGCACAGATACGCAGTATTTT
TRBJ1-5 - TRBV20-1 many CSARERGIYSNQPQHF TGCAGTGCTAGGGAGCGGGGGATCTATAGCAATCAGCCCCAGCATTTT
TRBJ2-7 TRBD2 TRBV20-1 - CSARLAGAAGEQYF TGCAGTGCTAGACTAGCGGGAGCTGCTGGCGAGCAGTACTTC
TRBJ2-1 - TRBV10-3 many CAISEDSLSYNEQFF TGTGCCATCAGCGAAGACAGCCTCTCCTACAATGAGCAGTTCTTC
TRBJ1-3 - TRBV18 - CASSTERNTIYF TGTGCCAGCTCAACAGAGAGAAACACCATATATTTT
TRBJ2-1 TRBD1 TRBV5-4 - CATQLQGKGNEQFF TGTGCCACCCAGTTACAGGGGAAAGGTAATGAGCAGTTCTTC
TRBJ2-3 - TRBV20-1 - CSARVERSLSTDTQYF TGCAGTGCTAGAGTCGAGCGGTCGCTTAGCACAGATACGCAGTATTTT
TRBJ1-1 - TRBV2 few CASSTTIAFF TGTGCCAGCAGTACCACAATAGCTTTCTTT
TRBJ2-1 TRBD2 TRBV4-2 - CASSQGPSGDNEQFF TGTGCCAGCAGCCAAGGGCCTAGCGGGGACAATGAGCAGTTCTTC
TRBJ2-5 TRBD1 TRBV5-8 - CASSRTSTGDQETQYF TGTGCCAGCAGCCGGACCTCAACAGGGGACCAAGAGACCCAGTACTTC
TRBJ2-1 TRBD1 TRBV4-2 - CASSQRPGGNNEQFF TGTGCCAGCAGCCAGAGACCAGGGGGCAACAATGAGCAGTTCTTC
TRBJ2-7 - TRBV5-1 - CASSAGDLSYEQYF TGCGCCAGCAGCGCGGGTGACCTCTCCTACGAGCAGTACTTC
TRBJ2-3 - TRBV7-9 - CASSGGLYTSTDTQYF TGTGCCAGCAGCGGGGGACTTTACACTAGCACAGATACGCAGTATTTT
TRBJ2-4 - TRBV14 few CASSQTAPGIQYF TGTGCCAGCAGCCAGACTGCCCCGGGCATTCAGTACTTC
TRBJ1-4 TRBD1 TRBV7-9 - CASSSGDSRNEKLFF TGTGCCAGCAGCTCGGGGGACAGTCGGAATGAAAAACTGTTTTTT
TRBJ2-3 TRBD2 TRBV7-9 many CASSGGRFSDTQYF TGTGCCAGCAGCGGCGGGAGATTTTCAGATACGCAGTATTTT
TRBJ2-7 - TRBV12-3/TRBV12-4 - CASSVQGGEQYF TGTGCCAGCAGTGTACAGGGTGGCGAGCAGTACTTC
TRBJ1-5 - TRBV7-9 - CASSLHGAGNQPQHF TGTGCCAGCAGCTTACATGGGGCGGGCAATCAGCCCCAGCATTTT
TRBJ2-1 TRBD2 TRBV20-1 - CSAWVASGRLYNEQFF TGCAGTGCTTGGGTAGCTAGCGGGAGGTTGTACAATGAGCAGTTCTTC
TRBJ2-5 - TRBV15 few CATSPGEKTQYF TGTGCCACCAGCCCGGGTGAGAAGACCCAGTACTTC
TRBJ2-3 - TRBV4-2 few CASSQGDSDTQYF TGTGCCAGCAGCCAGGGTGATTCAGATACGCAGTATTTT
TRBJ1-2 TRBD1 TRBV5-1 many CASSFLRQGSDGYTF TGCGCCAGCAGCTTCCTCCGACAGGGATCGGATGGCTACACCTTC
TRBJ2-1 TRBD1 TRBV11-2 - CASSIRTGPSSYNEQFF TGTGCCAGCAGCATAAGGACAGGGCCCTCCTCTTACAATGAGCAGTTCTTC
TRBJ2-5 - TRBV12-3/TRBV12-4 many CASRIGGETQYF TGTGCCAGCCGCATCGGGGGAGAGACCCAGTACTTC
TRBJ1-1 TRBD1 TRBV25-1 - CASSDAGGLNTEAFF TGTGCCAGCAGTGACGCAGGGGGTCTGAACACTGAAGCTTTCTTT
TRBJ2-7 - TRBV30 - CAWSVYPEQYF TGTGCCTGGAGTGTATACCCTGAGCAGTACTTC
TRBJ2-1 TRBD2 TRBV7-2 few CASSWGLAGGEEQFF TGTGCCAGCAGCTGGGGACTAGCGGGAGGTGAAGAGCAGTTCTTC
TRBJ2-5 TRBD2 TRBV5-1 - CASRPGGAGETQYF TGCGCCAGCAGACCGGGGGGTGCCGGAGAGACCCAGTACTTC
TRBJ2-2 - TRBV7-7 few CASSLRGSDRNTGELFF TGTGCTAGCAGCTTAAGAGGGAGTGACAGAAACACCGGGGAGCTGTTTTTT
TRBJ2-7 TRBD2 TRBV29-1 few CSVESRGRTSYEQYF TGCAGCGTAGAATCTCGCGGGAGGACGTCCTACGAGCAGTACTTC
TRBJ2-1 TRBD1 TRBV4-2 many CASSQDEGRTGFDEQFF TGTGCCAGCAGCCAAGATGAGGGAAGGACAGGGTTCGATGAGCAGTTCTTC
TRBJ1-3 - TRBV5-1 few CASSLAEGKAGNTIYF TGCGCCAGCAGCTTGGCCGAGGGCAAAGCTGGAAACACCATATATTTT
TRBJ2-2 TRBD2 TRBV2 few CASRRTSGVNTGELFF TGTGCCAGCAGGCGGACTAGCGGGGTAAACACCGGGGAGCTGTTTTTT
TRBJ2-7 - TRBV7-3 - CASSLTVVPAYEQYF TGTGCCAGCAGCTTAACGGTAGTCCCAGCCTACGAGCAGTACTTC